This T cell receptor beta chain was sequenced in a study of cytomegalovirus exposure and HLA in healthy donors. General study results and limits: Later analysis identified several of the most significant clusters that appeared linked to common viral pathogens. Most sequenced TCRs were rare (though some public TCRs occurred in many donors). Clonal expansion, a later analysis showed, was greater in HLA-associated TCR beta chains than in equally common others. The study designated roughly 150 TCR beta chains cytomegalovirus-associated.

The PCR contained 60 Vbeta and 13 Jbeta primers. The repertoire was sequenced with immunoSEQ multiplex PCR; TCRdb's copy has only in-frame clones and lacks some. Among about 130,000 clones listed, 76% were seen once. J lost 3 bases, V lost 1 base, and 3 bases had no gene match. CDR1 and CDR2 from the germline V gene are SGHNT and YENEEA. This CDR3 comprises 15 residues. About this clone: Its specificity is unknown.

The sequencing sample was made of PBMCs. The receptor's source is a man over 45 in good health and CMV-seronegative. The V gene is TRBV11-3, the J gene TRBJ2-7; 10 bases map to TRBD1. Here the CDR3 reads CASSLAGTGVYEQYF. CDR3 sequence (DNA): TGTGCCAGCAGCTTAGCTGGGACAGGGGTCTACGAGCAGTACTTC.